Listed here are 10 T cell receptor beta chains from one sample, sequenced in a study of identical twins. Each CDR3 protein is one row after TCRdb ran MiXCR on the 5' RACE reads. The data contain about 290,000 distinct CDR3 sequences, less than 9.5% of them singletons. These same data were also listed under a study on yellow fever vaccine responses in identical twins.

Sequenced: CD8+ T cells sorted from blood. The receptors here all came from a woman between 18 and 29 years old in good health.

Ten or more counts support this clonotype. One end of the junction varies from germline; a read error may be responsible. The chain has TRBV6-2 or TRBV6-3 and TRBJ2-1, with no clear D. This CDR3 has 16 residues. The germline gives CDR1 MNHEY, CDR2 SVGEGT. The CDR3 DNA reads TGTGCCAGCAGTGACTCCTCCGTCACCATTTACAATGAGCAGTTCTTC. Translation gives CASSDSSVTIYNEQFF.

The chain recombines TRBV5-1 with TRBJ1-2; D call uncertain. Germline V lookup: CDR1 SGHRS, CDR2 YFSETQ. V shed 2 bases and J shed 5 bases, with 25 bases lying between them. The CDR3 loop spans 18 amino acids. CDR3 bases: TGCGCCAGCAGCTTTGGGTTTGGTCCGTCCAACGCGGTATATGGCTACACCTTC. This gives the protein CASSFGFGPSNAVYGYTF.

This clonotype was recorded many times. The J gene is TRBJ2-1, the V gene TRBV12-3 or TRBV12-4, with D unresolved. The CDR3 runs 11 residues. V lost 11 bases, J lost 6 bases, and 11 bases lay in between. CDR3 loop: CAAKRGNEQFF. The CDR3 DNA reads as TGTGCCGCGAAGCGCGGCAATGAGCAGTTCTTC.

This clonotype was seen many times. V is TRBV3-1 and J is TRBJ2-1; D is undetermined. The V and J ends lost 1 base and 10 bases respectively, with 5 bases between them. The CDR3 is 11 amino acids. Germline V CDR1 and CDR2: LGHDT, YNNKEL (reference sequence). CDR3 region: CASSQGQEQFF. CDR3 nucleotide sequence: TGTGCCAGCAGCCAAGGCCAGGAGCAGTTCTTC.

This clonotype occurred many times. This chain joins TRBV12-3 or TRBV12-4 and TRBJ2-5; the match to TRBD1 covers 7 bases. The CDR3 runs to 15 residues. V lost 4 bases and J lost 2; bases outside the gene matches: 7. Here the CDR3 reads CASSSRDRLQETQYF. The CDR3 bases are TGTGCCAGCAGTTCGAGGGACAGACTACAAGAGACCCAGTACTTC.

This clonotype was seen at least ten times. The rearrangement joins TRBV15 to TRBJ2-5; no clear D. Germline loops: CDR1 LNHNV, CDR2 YYDKDF (reference sequence). V gave up 2 bases and J gave up 5 bases, with 15 bases separating them. The CDR3 has 15 residues. The CDR3 spells CATSRLTEAEETQYF. CDR3 DNA: TGTGCCACCAGCAGACTTACCGAGGCAGAGGAGACCCAGTACTTC.

The V call is TRBV9, the J call TRBJ2-7; TRBD1 might be the D (6 bases). The CDR3 length is 15 residues. Trimming shortened V by 0 bases and J by 4 bases, and 14 bases separated the two germline ends. The germline V gene encodes CDR1 SGDLS and CDR2 YYNGEE. CDR3 loop: CASSVEGVPQYEQYF. For the CDR3, the DNA is TGTGCCAGCAGCGTAGAGGGGGTCCCACAATACGAGCAGTACTTC.

This clonotype has a handful of counts. V usage is TRBV5-6 and J usage is TRBJ2-6; D might be TRBD1 (5 bases). V was pared by 3 bases and J by 0 bases, with 13 bases between. The CDR3 is 17 amino acids. CDR1 and CDR2 (germline): SGHDT, YYEEEE. CDR3 DNA sequence: TGTGCCAGCAGCTGGGGCGCGGTGAGCTCTGGGGCCAACGTCCTGACTTTC. Amino acids: CASSWGAVSSGANVLTF.

This clonotype was seen more than once but under ten times. The chain recombines TRBV12-3 or TRBV12-4 with TRBJ2-1; 8 bases align to TRBD2. With V trimmed by 4 bases and J by 2 bases, 4 bases remained unmatched. The CDR3 loop spans 15 amino acids. The CDR3 DNA follows: TGTGCCAGCAGTTCAGCGGGAGACACCTACAATGAGCAGTTCTTC. Encoded protein: CASSSAGDTYNEQFF.

This chain connects TRBV28 to TRBJ2-5, with D maybe TRBD1 (5 bases). CDR1 and CDR2 from the germline V gene are MDHEN and SYDVKM. V gave up 5 bases and J gave up 3 bases, with 10 bases separating them. The CDR3 runs to 13 residues. The DNA of the CDR3 is TGTGCCAGCAGTCCCTTCAGGGAAGAGACCCAGTACTTC. It specifies CASSPFREETQYF.